This is a list of T cell receptor beta chains from one sample in a study of blood T cell repertoires in COVID-19. Assay used: immunoSEQ multiplex PCR; TCRdb lists only in-frame clones, some missing. The sample consists of under 50,000 clones, roughly 80% of them appearing once. Sequencing input: peripheral blood. Receptors were obtained from a man in his fifties or sixties with active COVID-19. Both conserved end residues are trimmed from each CDR3. Fields, in order: CDR3 length, V gene, clone size, J gene, CDR3 protein. A clone size is listed for some rows: how often the clone was seen (once, few, many), or a class if it is expanded.

cdr3_length: 12; v_call: TRBV7-9; clone_size: -; j_call: TRBJ1-2; cdr3_aa: ASSPGGGNYGYT
cdr3_length: 14; v_call: TRBV19; clone_size: -; j_call: TRBJ1-2; cdr3_aa: ASSISEGPRGYGYT
cdr3_length: 14; v_call: TRBV29-1; clone_size: -; j_call: TRBJ2-1; cdr3_aa: SVGRSGGPSYNEQF
cdr3_length: 14; v_call: TRBV1; clone_size: -; j_call: TRBJ2-7; cdr3_aa: TSITSETGTSYEQY
cdr3_length: 12; v_call: TRBV11-3; clone_size: -; j_call: TRBJ2-3; cdr3_aa: ASSLSGLQDTQY
cdr3_length: 14; v_call: TRBV4-3; clone_size: -; j_call: TRBJ2-5; cdr3_aa: ASSLYRDSGQETQY
cdr3_length: 10; v_call: TRBV7-9; clone_size: -; j_call: TRBJ2-7; cdr3_aa: ASSLSPMEQY
cdr3_length: 12; v_call: TRBV3-1/TRBV3-2; clone_size: -; j_call: TRBJ1-2; cdr3_aa: ASSQVRGLYGYT
cdr3_length: 12; v_call: TRBV6-5; clone_size: -; j_call: TRBJ1-4; cdr3_aa: ASSRGGTNEKLF
cdr3_length: 13; v_call: TRBV6-6; clone_size: -; j_call: TRBJ2-5; cdr3_aa: ASSYIAGGGETQY
cdr3_length: 16; v_call: TRBV6-6; clone_size: -; j_call: TRBJ2-7; cdr3_aa: ASSLPHVGGQASYEQY
cdr3_length: 14; v_call: TRBV13; clone_size: medium-sized; j_call: TRBJ2-5; cdr3_aa: ASRRLAGGTRGTQY
cdr3_length: 12; v_call: TRBV24-1; clone_size: -; j_call: TRBJ2-3; cdr3_aa: ATSDSSGADTQY
cdr3_length: 12; v_call: TRBV18; clone_size: -; j_call: TRBJ1-2; cdr3_aa: ASSPRTGDYGYT
cdr3_length: 12; v_call: TRBV3-1/TRBV3-2; clone_size: -; j_call: TRBJ1-2; cdr3_aa: ASSQELRNYGYT
cdr3_length: 12; v_call: TRBV7-9; clone_size: few; j_call: TRBJ1-1; cdr3_aa: ASSPRWADTEAF
cdr3_length: 13; v_call: TRBV7-8; clone_size: -; j_call: TRBJ2-1; cdr3_aa: ASSALAASYNEQF
cdr3_length: 9; v_call: TRBV29-1; clone_size: -; j_call: TRBJ2-2; cdr3_aa: SVTRSGELF
cdr3_length: 14; v_call: TRBV5-1; clone_size: -; j_call: TRBJ1-4; cdr3_aa: ASSLAGNPRQEKLF
cdr3_length: 15; v_call: TRBV3-1/TRBV3-2; clone_size: -; j_call: TRBJ1-2; cdr3_aa: ASSQESSGGRNYGYT
cdr3_length: 13; v_call: TRBV7-9; clone_size: -; j_call: TRBJ2-1; cdr3_aa: ASSLLENSYNEQF
cdr3_length: 11; v_call: TRBV12-3/TRBV12-4; clone_size: -; j_call: TRBJ2-7; cdr3_aa: ASSRGRLGEQY
cdr3_length: 13; v_call: TRBV29-1; clone_size: -; j_call: TRBJ1-1; cdr3_aa: SVSTLGQMNTEAF
cdr3_length: 9; v_call: TRBV20-1; clone_size: -; j_call: TRBJ2-1; cdr3_aa: SGLSGGPEL
cdr3_length: 14; v_call: TRBV27; clone_size: -; j_call: TRBJ2-7; cdr3_aa: ASSFLSPPSNYEQY
cdr3_length: 12; v_call: TRBV20-1; clone_size: -; j_call: TRBJ2-7; cdr3_aa: SASPAGGIYEQY
cdr3_length: 11; v_call: TRBV12-3/TRBV12-4; clone_size: -; j_call: TRBJ1-4; cdr3_aa: ASSRTRNEKLF
cdr3_length: 17; v_call: TRBV3-1/TRBV3-2; clone_size: -; j_call: TRBJ2-5; cdr3_aa: ASSHRAPLTGGRLETQY
cdr3_length: 16; v_call: TRBV27; clone_size: few; j_call: TRBJ2-2; cdr3_aa: ASSFSGGGTSYTGELF
cdr3_length: 13; v_call: TRBV5-1; clone_size: -; j_call: TRBJ1-4; cdr3_aa: ASSPGAATNEKLF
cdr3_length: 13; v_call: TRBV6-5; clone_size: -; j_call: TRBJ2-7; cdr3_aa: ASSYEGGWAYEQY
cdr3_length: 13; v_call: TRBV5-1; clone_size: -; j_call: TRBJ2-5; cdr3_aa: ASSISSGGGETQY
cdr3_length: 18; v_call: TRBV14; clone_size: -; j_call: TRBJ2-2; cdr3_aa: ASSQGGEGFSGENTGELF
cdr3_length: 12; v_call: TRBV18; clone_size: -; j_call: TRBJ2-7; cdr3_aa: ASSPPAHSYEQY
cdr3_length: 11; v_call: TRBV7-2; clone_size: -; j_call: TRBJ2-5; cdr3_aa: ASRKTGLETQY
cdr3_length: 13; v_call: TRBV6-5; clone_size: -; j_call: TRBJ1-1; cdr3_aa: ASSWEGGVNTEAF
cdr3_length: 11; v_call: TRBV5-4; clone_size: -; j_call: TRBJ2-1; cdr3_aa: ASSSGQYNEQF
cdr3_length: 13; v_call: TRBV5-1; clone_size: -; j_call: TRBJ2-2; cdr3_aa: ASSLAPGVGRELF
cdr3_length: 11; v_call: TRBV15; clone_size: -; j_call: TRBJ1-2; cdr3_aa: ATSRDTNYGYT
cdr3_length: 12; v_call: TRBV10-1; clone_size: -; j_call: TRBJ2-2; cdr3_aa: ASSDSGNSGELF
cdr3_length: 11; v_call: TRBV14; clone_size: -; j_call: TRBJ1-1; cdr3_aa: ASSLYSGTEAF
cdr3_length: 15; v_call: TRBV9; clone_size: -; j_call: TRBJ2-3; cdr3_aa: ASSAGTGGMKADTQY
cdr3_length: 12; v_call: TRBV5-1; clone_size: -; j_call: TRBJ2-7; cdr3_aa: ASGPGGAGYEQY
cdr3_length: 12; v_call: TRBV6-2/TRBV6-3; clone_size: -; j_call: TRBJ2-3; cdr3_aa: ASSDTGDRDTQY
cdr3_length: 12; v_call: TRBV19; clone_size: -; j_call: TRBJ1-1; cdr3_aa: ASSIGAGYTEAF
cdr3_length: 13; v_call: TRBV6-2/TRBV6-3; clone_size: -; j_call: TRBJ2-3; cdr3_aa: ASSIFGQGTDTQY
cdr3_length: 14; v_call: TRBV4-2; clone_size: -; j_call: TRBJ2-7; cdr3_aa: ASSFVAGVNSYEQY
cdr3_length: 11; v_call: TRBV12-3/TRBV12-4; clone_size: -; j_call: TRBJ2-7; cdr3_aa: ASSLGQVYEQY